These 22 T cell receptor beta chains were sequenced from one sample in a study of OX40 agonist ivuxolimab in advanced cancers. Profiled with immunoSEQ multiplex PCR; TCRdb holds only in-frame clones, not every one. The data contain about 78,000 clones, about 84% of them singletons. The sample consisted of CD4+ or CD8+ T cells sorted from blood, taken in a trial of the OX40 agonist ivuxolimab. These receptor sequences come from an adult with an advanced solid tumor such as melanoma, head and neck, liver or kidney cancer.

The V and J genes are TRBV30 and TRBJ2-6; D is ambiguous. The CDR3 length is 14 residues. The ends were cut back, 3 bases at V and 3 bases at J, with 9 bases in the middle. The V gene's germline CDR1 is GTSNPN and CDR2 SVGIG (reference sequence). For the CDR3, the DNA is TGTGCCTGGAGGGTGACCGGTGGGGCCAACGTCCTGACTTTC. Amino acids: CAWRVTGGANVLTF.

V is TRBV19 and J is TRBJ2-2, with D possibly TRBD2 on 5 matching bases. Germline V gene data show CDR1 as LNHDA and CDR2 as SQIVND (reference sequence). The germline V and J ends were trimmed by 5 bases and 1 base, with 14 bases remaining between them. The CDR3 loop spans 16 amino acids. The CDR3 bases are TGTGCCAGTAGTGGCGGTGGCGGGCTGAACACCGGGGAGCTGTTTTTT. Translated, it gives CASSGGGGLNTGELFF.

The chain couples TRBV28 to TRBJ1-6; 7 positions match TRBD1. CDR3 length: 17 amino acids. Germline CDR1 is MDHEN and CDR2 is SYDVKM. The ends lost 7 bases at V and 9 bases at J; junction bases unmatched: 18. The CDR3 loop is CASMGSRWGTEISPLHF. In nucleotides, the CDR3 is TGTGCCAGCATGGGTTCCCGGTGGGGGACAGAAATTTCACCCCTCCACTTT.

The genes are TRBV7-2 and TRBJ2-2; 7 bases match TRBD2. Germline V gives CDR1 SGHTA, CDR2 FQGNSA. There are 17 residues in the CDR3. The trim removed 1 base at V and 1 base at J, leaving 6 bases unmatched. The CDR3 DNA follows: TGTGCCAGCAGCTTAGTTCCCAGCGGGGTGAACACCGGGGAGCTGTTTTTT. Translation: CASSLVPSGVNTGELFF.

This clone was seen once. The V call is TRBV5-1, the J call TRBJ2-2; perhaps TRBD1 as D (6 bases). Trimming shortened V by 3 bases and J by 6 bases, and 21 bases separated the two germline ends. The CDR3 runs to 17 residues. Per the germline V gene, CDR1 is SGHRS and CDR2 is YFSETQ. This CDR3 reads CASSSGWITGNPGELFF. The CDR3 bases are TGCGCCAGCAGCTCGGGCTGGATTACAGGGAATCCCGGGGAGCTGTTTTTT.

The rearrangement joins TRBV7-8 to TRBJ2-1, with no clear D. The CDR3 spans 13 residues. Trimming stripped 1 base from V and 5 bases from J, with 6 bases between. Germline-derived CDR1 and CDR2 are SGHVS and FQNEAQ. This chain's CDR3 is CASSLGSNNEQFF. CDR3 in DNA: TGTGCCAGCAGCTTAGGCAGTAACAATGAGCAGTTCTTC.

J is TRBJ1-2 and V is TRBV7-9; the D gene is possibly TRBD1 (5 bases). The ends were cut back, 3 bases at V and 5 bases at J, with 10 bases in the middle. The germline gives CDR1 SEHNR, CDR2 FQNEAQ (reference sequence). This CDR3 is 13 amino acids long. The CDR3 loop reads CASSFGAQYGYTF. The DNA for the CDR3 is TGTGCCAGCAGCTTCGGGGCCCAATATGGCTACACCTTC.

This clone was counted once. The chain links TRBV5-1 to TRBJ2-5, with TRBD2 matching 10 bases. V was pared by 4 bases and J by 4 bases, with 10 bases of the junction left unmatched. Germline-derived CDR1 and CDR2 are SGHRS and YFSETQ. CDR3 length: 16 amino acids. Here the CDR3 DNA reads TGCGCCAGCAGCCCAGGAAGCGGGAGGGTGGGAGAGACCCAGTACTTC. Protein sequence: CASSPGSGRVGETQYF.

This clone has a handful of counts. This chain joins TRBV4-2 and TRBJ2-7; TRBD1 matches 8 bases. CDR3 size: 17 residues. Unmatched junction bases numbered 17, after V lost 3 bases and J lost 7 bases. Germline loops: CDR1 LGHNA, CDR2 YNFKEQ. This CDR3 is CASSQVPLGQAIGEQYF. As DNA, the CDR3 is TGTGCCAGCAGCCAGGTACCCCTGGGACAGGCGATAGGGGAGCAGTACTTC.

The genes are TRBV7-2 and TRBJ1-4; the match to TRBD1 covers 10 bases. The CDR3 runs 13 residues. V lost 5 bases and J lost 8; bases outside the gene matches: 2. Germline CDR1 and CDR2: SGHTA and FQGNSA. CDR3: CASSQDRGEKLFF. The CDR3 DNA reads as TGTGCCAGCAGCCAGGACAGGGGGGAAAAACTGTTTTTT.

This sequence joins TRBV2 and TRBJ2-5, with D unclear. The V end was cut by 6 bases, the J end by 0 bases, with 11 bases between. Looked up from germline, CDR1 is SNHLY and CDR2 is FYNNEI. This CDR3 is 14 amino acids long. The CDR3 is CASRATEYQETQYF. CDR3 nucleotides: TGTGCCAGCAGGGCTACAGAGTACCAAGAGACCCAGTACTTC.

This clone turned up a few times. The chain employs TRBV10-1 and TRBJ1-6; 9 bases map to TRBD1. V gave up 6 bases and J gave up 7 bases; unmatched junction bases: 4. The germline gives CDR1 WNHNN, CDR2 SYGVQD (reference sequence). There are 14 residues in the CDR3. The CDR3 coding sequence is TGCGCCAGCAGACAGGACAGGGGAAATTCACCCCTCCACTTT. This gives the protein CASRQDRGNSPLHF.

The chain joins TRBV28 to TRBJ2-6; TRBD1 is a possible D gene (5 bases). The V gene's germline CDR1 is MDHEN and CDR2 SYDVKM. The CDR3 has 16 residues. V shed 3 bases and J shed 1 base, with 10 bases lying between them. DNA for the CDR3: TGTGCCAGCAGTTTCGCAGGGATTTCTGGGGCCAACGTCCTGACTTTC. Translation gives CASSFAGISGANVLTF.

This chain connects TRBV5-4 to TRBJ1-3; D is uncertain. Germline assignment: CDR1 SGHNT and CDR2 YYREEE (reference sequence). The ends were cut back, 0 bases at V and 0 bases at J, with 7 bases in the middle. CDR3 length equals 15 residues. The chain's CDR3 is CASSLDLSSGNTIYF. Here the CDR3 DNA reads TGTGCCAGCAGCTTGGACCTTAGCTCTGGAAACACCATATATTTT.

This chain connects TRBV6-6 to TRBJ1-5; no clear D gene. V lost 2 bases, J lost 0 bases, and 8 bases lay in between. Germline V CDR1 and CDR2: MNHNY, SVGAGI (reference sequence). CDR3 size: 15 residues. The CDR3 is CASSYGVNSNQPQHF. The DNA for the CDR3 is TGTGCCAGCAGTTACGGGGTTAATAGCAATCAGCCCCAGCATTTT.

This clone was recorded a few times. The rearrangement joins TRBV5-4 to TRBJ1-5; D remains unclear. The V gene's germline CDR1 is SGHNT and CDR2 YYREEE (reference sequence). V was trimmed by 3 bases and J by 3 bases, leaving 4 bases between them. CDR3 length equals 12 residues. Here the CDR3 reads CASSSYNQPQHF. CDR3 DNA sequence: TGTGCCAGCAGCTCGTACAATCAGCCCCAGCATTTT.

The CDR3 sequence: CASSATGGGSGYTF. The CDR3, as DNA: TGTGCCAGCAGCGCGACAGGGGGCGGAAGTGGCTACACCTTC. The J gene is TRBJ1-2, the V gene TRBV7-3, with TRBD1 matching 10 bases. Germline-derived CDR1 and CDR2 are SGHTA and FQGTGA. This CDR3 has 14 residues. V dropped 5 bases and J dropped 7; count of bases not matched to a gene: 7.

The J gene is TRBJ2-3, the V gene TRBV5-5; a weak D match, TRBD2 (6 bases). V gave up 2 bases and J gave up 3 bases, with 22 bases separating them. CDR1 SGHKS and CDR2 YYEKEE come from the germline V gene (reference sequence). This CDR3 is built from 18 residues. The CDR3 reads CASSLRARILATTDTQYF. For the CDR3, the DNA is TGTGCCAGCAGCTTAAGAGCCCGGATACTAGCTACGACAGATACGCAGTATTTT.

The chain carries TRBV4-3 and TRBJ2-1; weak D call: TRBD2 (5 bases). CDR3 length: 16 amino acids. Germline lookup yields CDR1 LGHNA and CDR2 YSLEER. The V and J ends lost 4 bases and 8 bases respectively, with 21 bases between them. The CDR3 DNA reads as TGCGCCAGCAGCCCCCACCCCCGGACTTTGCGAGATGAGCAGTTCTTC. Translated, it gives CASSPHPRTLRDEQFF.

CDR3 nucleotides: TGTGCCAGCAGCGTCCTCAACACACCTGGAAACACCATATATTTT. Translation gives CASSVLNTPGNTIYF. The chain employs TRBV9 and TRBJ1-3; D is ambiguous. The ends were cut back, 2 bases at V and 2 bases at J, with 11 bases in the middle. This CDR3 spans 15 amino acids. Germline V lookup: CDR1 SGDLS, CDR2 YYNGEE.

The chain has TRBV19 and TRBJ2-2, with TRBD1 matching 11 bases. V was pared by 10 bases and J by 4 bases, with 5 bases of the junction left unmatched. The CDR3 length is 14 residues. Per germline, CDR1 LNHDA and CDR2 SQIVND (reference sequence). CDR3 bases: TGTGCCACTACCGGGACAGGGGGCACCGGGGAGCTGTTTTTT. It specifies CATTGTGGTGELFF.

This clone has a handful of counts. CDR3 loop: CASSPKSSNQPQHF. For the CDR3, the DNA is TGTGCCAGCAGCCCAAAGTCTAGCAATCAGCCCCAGCATTTT. V usage is TRBV5-5 and J usage is TRBJ1-5, with D unresolved. Per germline, CDR1 SGHKS and CDR2 YYEKEE (reference sequence). V lost 4 bases and J 0 bases, leaving 8 bases between the germline ends. This CDR3 has 14 amino acids.